In its sample, the clone carrying this T cell receptor beta chain was seen many times. Antigen: not known. Amplified material comprised TCR beta CDR3 regions derived from RNA transcripts. First-round RT-PCR with HTBI primers preceded a second-round multiplex PCR. TCRdb reanalysed the multiplex PCR reads using MiXCR and keeps one entry per CDR3 protein. The data contain about 700,000 distinct CDR3 sequences, about 41% of them singletons. This record belongs to a study of Graves' ophthalmopathy and Graves' hyperthyroidism. Overall study findings and caveats: Detection in blood was also observed for most expanded thyroid clonotypes above 0.001 frequency. With more than 60% sensitivity and approximately 72% specificity, the model predicted ophthalmopathy progression.

CDR1 and CDR2 (germline): MGHDK, SYGVNS. V dropped 2 bases and J dropped 1 base, with 11 bases sitting between them. The CDR3 runs to 15 residues. The sequencing input was peripheral blood. The receptor comes from an adult man with Graves' ophthalmopathy. This chain links TRBV25-1 with TRBJ1-1; D possibly corresponds to TRBD1 (5 bases). The CDR3, as DNA: TGTGCCAGCAGTGAAGGGACCGTCCGGAACACTGAAGCTTTCTTT. Translated: CASSEGTVRNTEAFF.